Listed below are T cell receptor beta chains from one sample, sequenced in a study of vaccination and CD4 T cells after COVID-19. What these receptors recognize is not known. TCRdb independently ran MiXCR on the PCR reads; one entry per CDR3 protein. The table includes about 12,000 distinct CDR3 sequences, approximately 49% detected once. The source material was CD4+ T cells from blood, cultured in vitro. Source of these receptors: a human donor who had recovered from COVID-19. Both conserved end residues are part of each CDR3. Fields, in order: D gene, J gene, V gene, clone size, CDR3 length, CDR3 DNA, CDR3 protein. D genes are given only for firm matches. Rows give clone size only sometimes, using once, few, many, or a class for an expanded clone.

D: -; J: TRBJ1-4; V: TRBV19; size: -; length: 14; DNA: TGTGCCAGTAGTTGGGGCTTGGCTAATGAAAAACTGTTTTTT; CDR3: CASSWGLANEKLFF
D: -; J: TRBJ2-5; V: TRBV7-8; size: -; length: 14; DNA: TGTGCCAGCAGCCCCGCCTGGGGGCTTGGGACCCAGTACTTC; CDR3: CASSPAWGLGTQYF
D: TRBD1; J: TRBJ2-7; V: TRBV19; size: -; length: 14; DNA: TGTGCCAGTAGTGTGGCAGGGGGTCCCTACGAGCAGTACTTC; CDR3: CASSVAGGPYEQYF
D: -; J: TRBJ2-3; V: TRBV11-3; size: -; length: 14; DNA: TGTGCCAGCAGCTCGTACAGGGAAACAGATACGCAGTATTTT; CDR3: CASSSYRETDTQYF
D: -; J: TRBJ2-1; V: TRBV24-1; size: -; length: 16; DNA: TGTGCCACCAGTGACGGATCGGTTTCTAGCTACAATGAGCAGTTCTTC; CDR3: CATSDGSVSSYNEQFF
D: -; J: TRBJ1-4; V: TRBV25-1; size: -; length: 14; DNA: TGTGCCAGCAGGTTACAGGGAGCTAATGAAAAACTGTTTTTT; CDR3: CASRLQGANEKLFF
D: -; J: TRBJ2-7; V: TRBV21-1; size: -; length: 17; DNA: TGTGCCAGCACGTATCTCCAGGGACATAATAACTCCTACGAGCAGTACTTC; CDR3: CASTYLQGHNNSYEQYF
D: -; J: TRBJ1-1; V: TRBV7-2; size: -; length: 14; DNA: TGTGCCAGCAGCTTACAGGTTAAGAACACTGAAGCTTTCTTT; CDR3: CASSLQVKNTEAFF
D: -; J: TRBJ1-2; V: TRBV6-2/TRBV6-3; size: -; length: 12; DNA: TGTGCCAGCAGTTACCCGGGTGGTGGCTACACCTTC; CDR3: CASSYPGGGYTF
D: -; J: TRBJ1-1; V: TRBV20-1; size: few; length: 11; DNA: TGCAGTGCTAAAGGGCCCACTGAAGCTTTCTTT; CDR3: CSAKGPTEAFF
D: -; J: TRBJ1-2; V: TRBV5-8; size: -; length: 14; DNA: TGTGCCAGCAGTCCTGGGACGGCTAGCTATGGCCACACCTTC; CDR3: CASSPGTASYGHTF
D: -; J: TRBJ2-1; V: TRBV10-1; size: -; length: 15; DNA: TGCGCCAGCTCCCTTGGCCGGGACGAATACAATGAGCAGTTCTTC; CDR3: CASSLGRDEYNEQFF
D: -; J: TRBJ2-2; V: TRBV20-1; size: -; length: 11; DNA: TGCAGTGCTAGAGGATCCGGGGAGCTGTTTTTT; CDR3: CSARGSGELFF
D: TRBD1; J: TRBJ1-1; V: TRBV2; size: -; length: 15; DNA: TGTGCCAGCAACGTACCGGGACAGAAGAACACTGAAGCTTTCTTT; CDR3: CASNVPGQKNTEAFF
D: TRBD1; J: TRBJ2-2; V: TRBV19; size: -; length: 16; DNA: TGTGCCAGTAGTCTGCCCCGGACAGGGAGAGCCGGGGAGCTGTTTTTT; CDR3: CASSLPRTGRAGELFF
D: -; J: TRBJ2-7; V: TRBV6-1; size: few; length: 15; DNA: TGTGCCAGCAGTACCCGGGGAAGTAACCTCTACGAGCAGTACTTC; CDR3: CASSTRGSNLYEQYF
D: -; J: TRBJ1-2; V: TRBV6-1; size: few; length: 13; DNA: TGTGCCAGCACCCCGAGACCAGACTATGGCTACACCTTC; CDR3: CASTPRPDYGYTF
D: -; J: TRBJ1-1; V: TRBV19; size: -; length: 14; DNA: TGTGCCAGTAGTACGCGGGGGATAAGGACTGAAGCTTTCTTT; CDR3: CASSTRGIRTEAFF
D: TRBD2; J: TRBJ2-1; V: TRBV2; size: -; length: 15; DNA: TGTGCCAGCAGTAGACTAGCGGGAGGGCCGAATGAGCAGTTCTTC; CDR3: CASSRLAGGPNEQFF
D: TRBD1; J: TRBJ1-2; V: TRBV11-2; size: -; length: 13; DNA: TGTGCCAGCAGCTCGCGACAGGGGAGAGGCTACACCTTC; CDR3: CASSSRQGRGYTF
D: -; J: TRBJ1-1; V: TRBV6-1; size: -; length: 12; DNA: TGTGCCAGCAGCCCAAAGGGGGTGGAAGCTTTCTTT; CDR3: CASSPKGVEAFF
D: TRBD1; J: TRBJ2-5; V: TRBV6-1; size: -; length: 13; DNA: TGTGCCAGCAGGGACAGGGAACAAGAGACCCAGTACTTC; CDR3: CASRDREQETQYF
D: TRBD2; J: TRBJ2-1; V: TRBV7-9; size: -; length: 15; DNA: TGTGCCAGCAGTACGACTAGCGGGGGTCTTCAGGGGCAGTTCTTC; CDR3: CASSTTSGGLQGQFF
D: -; J: TRBJ1-2; V: TRBV11-2; size: -; length: 12; DNA: TGTGCCAGCAGCTTAACAGTCTATGGCTACACCTTC; CDR3: CASSLTVYGYTF
D: TRBD1; J: TRBJ1-3; V: TRBV6-5; size: -; length: 16; DNA: TGTGCCAGCAGTTACTCGATGTTGGGACAGGCAAACACCATATATTTT; CDR3: CASSYSMLGQANTIYF
D: -; J: TRBJ1-1; V: TRBV10-3; size: few; length: 15; DNA: TGTGCCATCAGCCCCTCCTGGGACGGGAACACTGAAGCTTTCTTT; CDR3: CAISPSWDGNTEAFF
D: TRBD2; J: TRBJ2-1; V: TRBV10-2; size: -; length: 15; DNA: TGCGCCAGCGGGAGTACTAGCGGGATCTACAATGAGCAGTTCTTC; CDR3: CASGSTSGIYNEQFF
D: -; J: TRBJ1-5; V: TRBV6-1; size: -; length: 12; DNA: TGTGCCAGCGCTAAACTCAATCAGCCCCAGCATTTT; CDR3: CASAKLNQPQHF
D: TRBD2; J: TRBJ2-5; V: TRBV20-1; size: -; length: 13; DNA: TGCAGTGCTAGACTAGCGGGGGAAGAGACCCAGTACTTC; CDR3: CSARLAGEETQYF
D: TRBD1; J: TRBJ1-1; V: TRBV5-8; size: -; length: 14; DNA: TGTGCCAGCAGCTTGGGACAGGGTCACACTGAAGCTTTCTTT; CDR3: CASSLGQGHTEAFF